Shown below are 20 T cell receptor beta chains from a single sample sequenced in a study of T-cell memory formation after mild COVID-19. TCRdb ran MiXCR on the 5' RACE reads and lists one entry per CDR3 protein. Here the sample spans 250,000 to 300,000 distinct CDR3 sequences, about 17% being singletons. Sequenced sample: PBMCs or a T cell subset sorted from them (not recorded which). Source of these receptors: a man aged 18 to 30 who had mild COVID-19 (a few samples of this study predate the infection). Cell type and time point are not known.

This clonotype was seen only once. The rearrangement uses TRBV6-1 and TRBJ1-1, with D unclear. V was clipped by 8 bases and J by 1 base, with 14 bases between them. The CDR3 covers 14 residues. Germline loops: CDR1 MNHNS, CDR2 SASEGT. The CDR3 nucleotides are TGTGCCAGCTGGTATGGACGGGAGAACACTGAAGCTTTCTTT. It specifies CASWYGRENTEAFF.

This clonotype showed up just a few times. The genes are TRBV6-6 and TRBJ2-2, with unresolved D. Trimming removed 4 bases from V and 1 base from J, with 13 bases in between. This CDR3 is 16 amino acids long. CDR1 is MNHNY and CDR2 is SVGAGI in the germline V gene (reference sequence). The CDR3 nucleotides are TGTGCCAGCAGTTCTATGGCGGCCAGGAACACCGGGGAGCTGTTTTTT. Protein sequence: CASSSMAARNTGELFF.

This clonotype has ten or more counts. The rearrangement joins TRBV30 to TRBJ2-7; D ambiguous. CDR1 and CDR2 (germline): GTSNPN, SVGIG (reference sequence). The germline V and J ends were trimmed by 1 base and 3 bases, with 7 bases remaining between them. The CDR3 contains 12 residues. CDR3 nucleotide sequence: TGTGCCTGGAGTGAGCCTCACTACGAGCAGTACTTC. It is translated as CAWSEPHYEQYF.

This clonotype has ten or more counts. The rearrangement joins TRBV7-9 to TRBJ2-7; 11 positions agree with TRBD1. CDR3 length equals 14 residues. V dropped 5 bases and J dropped 3; count of bases not matched to a gene: 3. Germline assignment: CDR1 SEHNR and CDR2 FQNEAQ (reference sequence). The CDR3 coding sequence is TGTGCCAGCAGCCTGGGACAGGGGGACTACGAGCAGTACTTC. It specifies CASSLGQGDYEQYF.

The chain employs TRBV7-9 and TRBJ2-4; no definite D call. This CDR3 has 14 amino acids. The V and J ends lost 5 bases and 0 bases respectively, with 8 bases between them. Germline lookup yields CDR1 SEHNR and CDR2 FQNEAQ (reference sequence). The CDR3 DNA follows: TGTGCCAGCAGCGAGGAGTTAGCCAAAAACATTCAGTACTTC. Translating it yields CASSEELAKNIQYF. Using reference TRBV7-9 and TRBJ2-4 for the parts outside the CDR3, the full variable domain is DTGVSQNPRHKITKRGQNVTFRCDPISEHNRLYWYRQTLGQGPEFLTYFQNEAQLEKSRLLSDRFSAERPKGSFSTLEIQRTEQGDSAMYLCASSEELAKNIQYFGAGTRLSVL.

This rearrangement joins TRBV6-5 to TRBJ2-3; 8 bases are shared with TRBD1. The CDR3 has 15 amino acids. CDR1 is MNHEY and CDR2 is SVGAGI in the germline V gene. V dropped 5 bases and J dropped 3; count of bases not matched to a gene: 7. The chain's CDR3 is CASSQGASGTDTQYF. The CDR3, as DNA: TGTGCCAGCAGTCAGGGGGCGAGTGGGACAGATACGCAGTATTTT.

This clonotype has at least ten counts. This chain joins TRBV5-1 and TRBJ2-3; D not certain. The CDR3 is 12 amino acids. Germline CDR1 and CDR2: SGHRS and YFSETQ. Trimming removed 6 bases at V and 6 bases at J, with 11 bases between. CDR3 in amino acids: CASKKYEDTQYF. The CDR3 DNA follows: TGCGCCAGCAAAAAGTACGAGGATACGCAGTATTTT.

This clonotype appeared many times. The gene calls are TRBV7-2 and TRBJ1-4, with D tentatively TRBD1 (5 bases). The CDR3 is 15 amino acids. Germline loops: CDR1 SGHTA, CDR2 FQGNSA. The germline V and J ends were trimmed by 5 bases and 8 bases, with 18 bases remaining between them. DNA for the CDR3: TGTGCCAGCAGCCCCTCACAGGCTCGGGGGGAAAAACTGTTTTTT. It specifies CASSPSQARGEKLFF.

The rearrangement uses TRBV7-3 and TRBJ2-2; tentatively, D is TRBD1 (6 bases). The V end lost 2 bases, the J end lost 5 bases, and 12 bases lay between the germline ends. The germline CDR1 and CDR2 sequences are SGHTA and FQGTGA. This CDR3 contains 15 residues. For the CDR3, the DNA is TGTGCCAGCAGCTTAGAGGGGGTCGTAACCGGGGAGCTGTTTTTT. It is translated as CASSLEGVVTGELFF. The full variable domain, in which reference TRBV7-3 and TRBJ2-2 provide the parts outside the CDR3, is GAGVSQTPSNKVTEKGKYVELRCDPISGHTALYWYRQSLGQGPEFLIYFQGTGAADDSGLPNDRFFAVRPEGSVSTLKIQRTERGDSAVYLCASSLEGVVTGELFFGEGSRLTVL.

This clonotype came up a few times. This chain uses TRBV5-5 with TRBJ1-5; no definite D call. V lost 3 bases to trimming and J lost 2 bases, with 12 bases between them. The CDR3 is 15 amino acids. Germline loops: CDR1 SGHKS, CDR2 YYEKEE (reference sequence). CDR3 nucleotide sequence: TGTGCCAGCAGCTCGGGGATTATAGGCAATCAGCCCCAGCATTTT. This encodes CASSSGIIGNQPQHF.

This clonotype came up a few times. The CDR3 sequence is CASSLWGTEETQYF. CDR3 nucleotide sequence: TGTGCCAGCAGTTTGTGGGGCACGGAAGAGACCCAGTACTTC. This chain links TRBV12-3 or TRBV12-4 with TRBJ2-5, with D possibly matching TRBD1 (5 bases). The V end lost 3 bases, the J end lost 3 bases, and 11 bases lay between the germline ends. The CDR3 length is 14 residues.

The V call is TRBV19, the J call TRBJ1-2, with D uncertain. CDR3 length equals 12 residues. V lost 6 bases, J lost 4 bases, and 9 bases lay in between. Germline CDR1 reads LNHDA; CDR2 reads SQIVND (reference sequence). CDR3 in amino acids: CASRTEGYGYTF. The CDR3 bases are TGTGCCAGTAGGACGGAGGGCTATGGCTACACCTTC.

The J gene is TRBJ2-4, the V gene TRBV19; the D is unclear. The germline V and J ends were trimmed by 9 bases and 3 bases, with 6 bases remaining between them. This CDR3 is 11 amino acids long. Germline V gene sequence: CDR1 LNHDA, CDR2 SQIVND (reference sequence). The CDR3 DNA is TGTGCCAGCGGCCTCAAAAACATTCAGTACTTC. Amino acids: CASGLKNIQYF.

This clonotype was seen only a few times. The chain has TRBV5-4 and TRBJ1-1; tentative D call: TRBD1 (5 bases). Germline CDR1 and CDR2: SGHNT and YYREEE (reference sequence). This CDR3 has 14 residues. V was cut by 4 bases and J by 3 bases, with 13 bases left in between. The CDR3 sequence is CASSGNFRDTEAFF. CDR3 bases: TGTGCCAGCAGCGGAAATTTCAGGGACACTGAAGCTTTCTTT.

This clonotype was counted only a few times. The chain combines TRBV5-1 with TRBJ2-2; 9 bases map to TRBD2. CDR3 length equals 16 residues. Trimming cost V 5 bases and J 5 bases; bases outside gene matches: 10. CDR1 is SGHRS, CDR2 YFSETQ, per germline. CDR3 sequence (DNA): TGCGCCAGCAGTTTTAGCGGGGGCCCTCTGACCGGGGAGCTGTTTTTT. This gives the protein CASSFSGGPLTGELFF.

For the CDR3, the DNA is TGTGCCAGCAGCGTACAGGGGGGTGACGATACGCAGTATTTT. The encoded protein is CASSVQGGDDTQYF. This chain links TRBV7-9 with TRBJ2-3; 8 bases fit TRBD1. The germline V gene has CDR1 SEHNR and CDR2 FQNEAQ (reference sequence). Trimming cost V 5 bases and J 6 bases; bases outside gene matches: 7. The CDR3 covers 14 residues.

The chain uses TRBV20-1 and TRBJ2-7, with 12 bases fitting TRBD2. The CDR3 has 14 residues. CDR1 and CDR2 (germline): DFQATT, SNEGSKA (reference sequence). After removal of 3 bases from V and 4 bases from J, the junction contained 4 bases not matched to a gene. The CDR3, as DNA: TGCAGTGCTAGTCTAGCGGGGGGGCGATACGAGCAGTACGTC. Amino acids: CSASLAGGRYEQYV.

This clonotype was detected only a few times. The J gene is TRBJ1-1, the V gene TRBV20-1; TRBD1 might be the D (5 bases). CDR3 length equals 12 residues. The ends were cut back, 3 bases at V and 8 bases at J, with 13 bases in the middle. CDR1 and CDR2 from the germline V gene are DFQATT and SNEGSKA (reference sequence). This CDR3 is CSARRRRGEAFF. The CDR3 DNA follows: TGCAGTGCTAGGCGGCGGCGGGGCGAAGCTTTCTTT.

This chain connects TRBV12-3 or TRBV12-4 to TRBJ1-5; D call uncertain. V was shortened by 5 bases and J by 5 bases, with 7 bases between the two germline ends. The CDR3 length is 12 residues. CDR3 nucleotide sequence: TGTGCCAGCAGTAGGATTGATCAGCCCCAGCATTTT. This gives the protein CASSRIDQPQHF.

This clonotype was detected ten times or more. The chain has TRBV4-1 and TRBJ2-2, with D possibly being TRBD2 (6 bases). In germline, CDR1 is MGHRA, CDR2 YSYEKL. The CDR3 extends over 12 amino acids. V gave up 3 bases and J gave up 8 bases, with 7 bases separating them. For the CDR3, the DNA is TGCGCCAGCAGCCACGCGGGAGGGGAGCTGTTTTTT. It specifies CASSHAGGELFF.